These 7 T cell receptor beta chains were all obtained from the same sample, sequenced in a study of a mutant IDH1 vaccine in newly diagnosed glioma. Their antigen targets remain unknown. Profiling relied on immunoSEQ multiplex PCR, and the TCRdb table lists in-frame clones only, not all of them. In the table there are roughly 64,000 clones, 60% to 75% of which are singletons. The time point here: week 35, safety follow-up. Topical imiquimod accompanied each vaccine dose, which consisted of 300 ug of mutant IDH1 20-mer peptide. The specimen comprised PBMCs, sampled from a glioma patient whose treatment included an IDH1 peptide vaccine. These receptors were taken from a man in his fifties or sixties with glioma.

The chain employs TRBV18 and TRBJ2-7; the match to TRBD1 covers 8 bases. This CDR3 comprises 14 residues. The junction had 6 bases not matched to a gene; V was cut back by 6 bases and J by 2 bases. The germline CDR1 and CDR2 sequences are KGHSH and LQKENI. CDR3 in DNA: TGTGCCAGCTCCCGACAGGGGCTTCCCTACGAGCAGTACTTC. Its protein is CASSRQGLPYEQYF.

V is TRBV4-3 and J is TRBJ2-7; weak D call: TRBD2 (5 bases). With 0 bases removed from V and 6 bases from J, the gap between germline ends came to 9 bases. Germline values: CDR1 LGHNA, CDR2 YSLEER. The CDR3 runs 13 residues. CDR3 in DNA: TGCGCCAGCAGCCAAGAAAATGCGGGCGAGCAGTACTTC. It codes for CASSQENAGEQYF.

This chain connects TRBV5-8 to TRBJ2-3; D perhaps matches TRBD1 (5 bases). Germline lookup yields CDR1 SGHTS and CDR2 YDEGEE. The length of the CDR3 is 16 residues. V was pared by 0 bases and J by 3 bases, with 14 bases between. CDR3 coding DNA: TGTGCCAGCAGCTTGGGGGTCAGGGTTTCGACAGATACGCAGTATTTT. Encoded protein: CASSLGVRVSTDTQYF.

The chain couples TRBV4-2 to TRBJ2-7; D is uncertain. V lost 0 bases and J 7 bases, leaving 10 bases between the germline ends. The CDR3 loop spans 13 amino acids. Per the germline V gene, CDR1 is LGHNA and CDR2 is YNFKEQ. The CDR3 nucleotides are TGTGCCAGCAGCCAAGATCGCGTCCGGGAGCAGTACTTC. This gives the protein CASSQDRVREQYF.

This chain connects TRBV4-2 to TRBJ2-1; TRBD1 agrees at 7 bases. Germline CDR1 LGHNA, CDR2 YNFKEQ. This CDR3 has 15 residues. V lost 3 bases and J lost 7; bases outside the gene matches: 9. In nucleotides, the CDR3 is TGTGCCAGCAGCCATGTATTCGAGGGGGCTAATGAGCAGTTCTTC. It specifies CASSHVFEGANEQFF.

The chain links TRBV2 to TRBJ1-6, with 9 positions matching TRBD1. V shed 9 bases and J 9 bases; nucleotides not matched to a gene: 12. This CDR3 has 15 amino acids. Germline assignment: CDR1 SNHLY and CDR2 FYNNEI. CDR3 sequence reads: CARRSFRDRVSPLHF. The CDR3 coding sequence is TGTGCCAGGAGAAGTTTCCGGGACAGGGTTTCACCCCTCCACTTT.

This CDR3 is CASSAFPGAEQYF. The CDR3 DNA reads as TGTGCCAGCAGCGCTTTCCCAGGGGCCGAGCAGTACTTC. The rearrangement joins TRBV7-2 to TRBJ2-7; tentative D call: TRBD1 (6 bases). The CDR3 totals 13 residues. Germline assignment: CDR1 SGHTA and CDR2 FQGNSA. V lost 5 bases and J 6 bases, leaving 14 bases between the germline ends.